The 3 T cell receptor beta chains below were found in one sample sequenced in a study of shared T cell receptors in the human thymus. The protocol was immunoSEQ multiplex PCR, while the TCRdb copy is restricted to in-frame clones and leaves out a portion. This table holds approximately 760,000 clones, 75% to 90% found once. The sample was also reused in another study, on human thymus T cells.

The sample taken for sequencing was thymocytes. These receptors were collected from a girl under two years old with a congenital heart defect.

V is TRBV29-1 and J is TRBJ2-1, with D perhaps matching TRBD2 (6 bases). The V and J ends lost 3 bases and 1 base respectively, with 10 bases between them. The germline CDR1 and CDR2 sequences are SQVTM and ANQGSEA. This CDR3 comprises 14 residues. The CDR3 DNA reads TGCAGCGTTGATTGGAGCGGGTCCTACAATGAGCAGTTCTTC. This encodes CSVDWSGSYNEQFF.

This sequence joins TRBV5-4 and TRBJ1-4; a weak D match, TRBD1 (6 bases). Germline V gene lookup returns CDR1 SGHNT and CDR2 YYREEE (reference sequence). With 3 bases removed from V and 3 bases from J, the gap between germline ends came to 12 bases. The CDR3 is 15 residues long. The DNA for the CDR3 is TGTGCCAGCAGCTCCCGGACAGCTTCTAATGAAAAACTGTTTTTT. Protein sequence: CASSSRTASNEKLFF.

This clone has a single count. This chain joins TRBV5-1 and TRBJ2-1; TRBD1 agrees at 10 bases. V shed 7 bases and J 7 bases; nucleotides not matched to a gene: 2. The germline V gene has CDR1 SGHRS and CDR2 YFSETQ. This CDR3 is built from 12 residues. In nucleotides, the CDR3 is TGCGCCAGCCCGGGACAGGGGAATGAGCAGTTCTTC. Amino acid sequence: CASPGQGNEQFF.